This entry concerns a single T cell receptor (beta chain). This receptor's antigen is unknown. Within one base of it there is no much larger clone, and no base qualities were kept. The CDR3 covers 13 residues, taking in both the cysteine and the phenylalanine. Of all the DNA, just the CDR3 is kept, 39 bases in frame from base 1. CDR1 and CDR2 are read off the germline V gene as MNHEY and SVGAGI. Clipping removes 6 bases from V and 8 bases from J, with 9 as the unmatched junction base count. The record originates from a study (dated by TCRdb to 2014 to 2015). For the study in its entirety: The study tested whether tumor-infiltrating Tregs in breast cancer are recruited from blood Tregs or converted in situ from other CD4+ T cell subsets.

Tregs were isolated as CD4+CD25+CD127-/low cells. Tregs, naive and memory CD4+ T cells from tumor, blood and ipsilateral draining lymph nodes of about five breast cancer patients underwent full-length TCR alpha and beta sequencing. Tumor tissue and lymph nodes obtained from ipsilateral axillary dissection were perfused with PBS, minced and then digested with collagenase I and hyaluronidase. A purity exceeding 90% was confirmed by FACS for the sorted cell populations. Broad study findings and their caveats: The validation in the larger cohort was limited to a single TCR beta V-J rearrangement instead of whole repertoires. Tumor memory CD4+ T cell TCR gene usage clustered with blood and lymph node memory CD4+ cells and lymph node naive CD4+ cells. The TCR alpha and beta sequences of tumor-infiltrating Tregs showed the greatest overlap with tumor naive CD4+ T cells, followed by blood naive CD4+ T cells.

Full-length TCR variable regions were amplified by 5' RACE PCR with constant-region reverse primers, followed by semi-nested PCR with Nested Universal Primer A. The ReliaPrep RNA Cell Miniprep System was used to extract total RNA, which was then reverse transcribed into 5'RACE-ready cDNA with the SMARTer RACE 5'/3' Kit. An Illumina MiSeq was used to sequence the full-length TCR alpha and beta libraries, which had been barcoded with multiplex adaptors. As for how the authors treated the data: For each of nine subset-tissue groups, sequencing data from the five patients were combined, and the groups were compared by unsupervised clustering of TCR gene usage. The Morisita-Horn index, with shared sequences weighted by their contribution to each repertoire, was used to calculate repertoire similarity. Using fastp trimming at Q25 and MiXCR clonotype assembly, TCRdb reanalyzed the public sequencing data and kept in-frame beta chains. Rows merge per CDR3 protein into single entries with the most common DNA and genes. The V and J calls reflect TCRdb's pipeline rather than the authors' work. Across this sample there are some 32,000 distinct CDR3 sequences, with about a quarter seen only once. The ten top clones hold about 2.5% of the sample.

This TCR derives from a female donor with breast cancer. Sequencing input: tumor-infiltrating Tregs sorted from the breast tumor. The rearrangement joined TRBV6-5 to TRBJ1-2; TRBD1 lines up with 7 middle nucleotides. The DNA sequence reads TGTGCCAGCAGCCAAGGACAGGTGGGAGGCTACACCTTC. It codes for CASSQGQVGGYTF.